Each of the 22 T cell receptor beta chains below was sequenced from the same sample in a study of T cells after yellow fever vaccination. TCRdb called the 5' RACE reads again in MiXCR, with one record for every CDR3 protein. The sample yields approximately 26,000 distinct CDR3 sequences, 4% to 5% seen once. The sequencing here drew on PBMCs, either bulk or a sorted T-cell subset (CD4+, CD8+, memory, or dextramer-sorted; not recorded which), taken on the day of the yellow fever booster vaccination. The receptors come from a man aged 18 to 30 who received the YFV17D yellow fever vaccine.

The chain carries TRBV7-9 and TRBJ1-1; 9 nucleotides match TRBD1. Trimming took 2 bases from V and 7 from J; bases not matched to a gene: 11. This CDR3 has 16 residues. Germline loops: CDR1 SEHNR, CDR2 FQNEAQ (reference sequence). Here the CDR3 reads CASSLPYYGTGLEAFF. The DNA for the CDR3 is TGTGCCAGCAGCTTACCTTATTACGGGACAGGGCTTGAAGCTTTCTTT.

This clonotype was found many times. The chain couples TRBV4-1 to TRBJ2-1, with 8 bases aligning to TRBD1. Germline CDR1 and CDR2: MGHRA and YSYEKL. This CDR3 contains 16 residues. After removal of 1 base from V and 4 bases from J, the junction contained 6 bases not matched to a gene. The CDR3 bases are TGCGCCAGCAGCCAAGGCAGGGGGCTAGGGTACAATGAGCAGTTCTTC. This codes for CASSQGRGLGYNEQFF.

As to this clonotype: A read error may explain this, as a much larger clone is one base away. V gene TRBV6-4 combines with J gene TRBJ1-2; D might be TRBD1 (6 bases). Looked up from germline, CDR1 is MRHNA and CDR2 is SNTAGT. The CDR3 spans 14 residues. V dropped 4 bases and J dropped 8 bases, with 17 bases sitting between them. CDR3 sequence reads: CASSVPLQGRGYTF. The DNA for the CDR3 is TGTGCCAGCAGTGTCCCATTACAGGGTCGCGGCTACACCTTC.

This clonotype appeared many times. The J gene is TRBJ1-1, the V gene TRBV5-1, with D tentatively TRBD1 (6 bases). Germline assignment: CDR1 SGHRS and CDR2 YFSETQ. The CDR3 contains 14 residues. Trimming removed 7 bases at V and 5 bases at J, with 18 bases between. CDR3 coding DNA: TGCGCCAGCGCCCTCGGGGGGCGGGGGACTGAAGCTTTCTTT. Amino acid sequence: CASALGGRGTEAFF.

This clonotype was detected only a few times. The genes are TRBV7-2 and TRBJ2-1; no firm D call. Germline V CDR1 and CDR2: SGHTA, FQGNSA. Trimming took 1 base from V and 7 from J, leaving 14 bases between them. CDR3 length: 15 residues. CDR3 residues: CASSLVEWGRNEQFF. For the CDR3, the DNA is TGTGCCAGCAGCTTAGTCGAATGGGGTCGGAATGAGCAGTTCTTC. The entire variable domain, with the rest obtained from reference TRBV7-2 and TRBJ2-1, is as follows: GAGVSQSPSNKVTEKGKDVELRCDPISGHTALYWYRQSLGQGLEFLIYFQGNSAPDKSGLPSDRFSAERTGGSVSTLTIQRTQQEDSAVYLCASSLVEWGRNEQFFGPGTRLTVL.

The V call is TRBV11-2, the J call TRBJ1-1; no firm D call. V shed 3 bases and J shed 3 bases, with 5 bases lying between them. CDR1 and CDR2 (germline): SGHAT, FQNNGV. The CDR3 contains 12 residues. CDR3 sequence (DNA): TGTGCCAGCAGCTTGACCTACACTGAAGCTTTCTTT. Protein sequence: CASSLTYTEAFF.

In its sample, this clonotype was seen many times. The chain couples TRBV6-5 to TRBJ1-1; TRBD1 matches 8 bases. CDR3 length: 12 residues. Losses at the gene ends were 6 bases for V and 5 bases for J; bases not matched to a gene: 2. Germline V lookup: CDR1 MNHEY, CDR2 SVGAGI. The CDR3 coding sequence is TGTGCCAGCAGCTGGACAGGGACTGAAGCTTTCTTT. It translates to CASSWTGTEAFF.

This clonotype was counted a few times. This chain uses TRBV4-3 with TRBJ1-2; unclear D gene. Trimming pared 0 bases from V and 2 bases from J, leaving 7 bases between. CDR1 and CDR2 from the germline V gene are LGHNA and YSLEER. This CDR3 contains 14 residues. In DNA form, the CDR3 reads TGCGCCAGCAGCCAAGAAAACGGAAACTATGGCTACACCTTC. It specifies CASSQENGNYGYTF.

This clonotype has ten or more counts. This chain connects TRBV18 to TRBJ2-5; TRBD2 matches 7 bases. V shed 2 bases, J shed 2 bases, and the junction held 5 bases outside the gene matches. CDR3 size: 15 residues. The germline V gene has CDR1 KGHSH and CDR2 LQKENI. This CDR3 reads CASSPFGGTQETQYF. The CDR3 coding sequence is TGTGCCAGCTCACCATTCGGGGGGACGCAAGAGACCCAGTACTTC.

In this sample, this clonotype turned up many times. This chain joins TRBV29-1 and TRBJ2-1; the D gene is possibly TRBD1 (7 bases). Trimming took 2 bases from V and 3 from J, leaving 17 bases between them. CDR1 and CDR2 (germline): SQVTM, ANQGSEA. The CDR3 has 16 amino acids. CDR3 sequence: CSVERRGRNFYNEQFF. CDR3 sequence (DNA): TGCAGCGTTGAAAGGAGGGGGCGCAACTTCTACAATGAGCAGTTCTTC.

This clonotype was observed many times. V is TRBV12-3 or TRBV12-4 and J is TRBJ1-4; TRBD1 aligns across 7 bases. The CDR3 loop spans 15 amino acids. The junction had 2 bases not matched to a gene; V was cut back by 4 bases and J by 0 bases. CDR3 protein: CASSSQGATNEKLFF. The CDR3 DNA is TGTGCCAGCAGTTCGCAGGGGGCAACTAATGAAAAACTGTTTTTT.

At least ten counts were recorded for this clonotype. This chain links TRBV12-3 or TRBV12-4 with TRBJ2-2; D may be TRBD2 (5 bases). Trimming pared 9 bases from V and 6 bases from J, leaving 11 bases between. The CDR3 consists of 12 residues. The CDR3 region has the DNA TGTGCCAGTACCCGGCGGGCCGGGGAGCTGTTTTTT. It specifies CASTRRAGELFF.

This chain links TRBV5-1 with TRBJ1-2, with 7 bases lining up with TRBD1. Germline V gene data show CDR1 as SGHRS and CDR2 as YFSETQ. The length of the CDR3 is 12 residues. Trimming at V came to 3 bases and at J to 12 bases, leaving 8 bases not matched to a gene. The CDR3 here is CASSSAGGSDTF. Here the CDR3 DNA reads TGCGCCAGCAGCTCCGCAGGGGGGTCTGACACCTTC.

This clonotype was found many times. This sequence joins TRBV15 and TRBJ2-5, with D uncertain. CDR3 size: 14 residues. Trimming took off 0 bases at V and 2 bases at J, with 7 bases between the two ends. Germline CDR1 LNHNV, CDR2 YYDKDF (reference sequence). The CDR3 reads CATSRDKAQETQYF. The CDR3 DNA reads TGTGCCACCAGCAGAGATAAAGCTCAAGAGACCCAGTACTTC. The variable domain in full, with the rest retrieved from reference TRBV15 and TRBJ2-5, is DAMVIQNPRYQVTQFGKPVTLSCSQTLNHNVMYWYQQKSSQAPKLLFHYYDKDFNNEADTPDNFQSRRPNTSFCFLDIRSPGLGDTAMYLCATSRDKAQETQYFGPGTRLLVL.

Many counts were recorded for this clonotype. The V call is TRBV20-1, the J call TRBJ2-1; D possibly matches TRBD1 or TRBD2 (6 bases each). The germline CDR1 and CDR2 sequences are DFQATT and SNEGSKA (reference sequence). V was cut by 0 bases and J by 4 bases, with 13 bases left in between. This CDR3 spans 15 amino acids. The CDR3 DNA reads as TGCAGTGCTAGAGATCGGGGGCGGTGGTACAATGAGCAGTTCTTC. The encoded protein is CSARDRGRWYNEQFF.

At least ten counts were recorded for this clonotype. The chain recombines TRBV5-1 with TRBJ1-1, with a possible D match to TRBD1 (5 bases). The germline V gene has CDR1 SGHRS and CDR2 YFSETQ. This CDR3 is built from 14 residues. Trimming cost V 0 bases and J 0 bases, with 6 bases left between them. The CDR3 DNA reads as TGCGCCAGCAGCTTGGACAGGATGAACACTGAAGCTTTCTTT. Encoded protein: CASSLDRMNTEAFF.

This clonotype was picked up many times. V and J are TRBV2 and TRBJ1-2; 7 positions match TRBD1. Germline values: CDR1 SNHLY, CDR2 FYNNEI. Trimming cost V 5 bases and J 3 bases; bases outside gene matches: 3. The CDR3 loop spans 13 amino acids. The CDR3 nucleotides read TGTGCCAGCAGTCCTGACAGGGACTATGGCTACACCTTC. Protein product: CASSPDRDYGYTF.

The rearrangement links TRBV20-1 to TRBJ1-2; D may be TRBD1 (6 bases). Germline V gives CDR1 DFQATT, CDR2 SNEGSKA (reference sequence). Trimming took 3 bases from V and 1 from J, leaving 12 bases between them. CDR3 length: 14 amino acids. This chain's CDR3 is CSASPGQINYGYTF. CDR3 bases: TGCAGTGCTAGCCCCGGACAGATTAACTATGGCTACACCTTC.

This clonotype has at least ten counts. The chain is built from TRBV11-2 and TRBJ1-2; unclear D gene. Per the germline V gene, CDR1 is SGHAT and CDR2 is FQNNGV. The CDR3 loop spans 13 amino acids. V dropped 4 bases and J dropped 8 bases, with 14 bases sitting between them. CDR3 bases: TGTGCCAGCAGCTCGAGGGCGGTCTGGGGCTACACCTTC. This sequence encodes CASSSRAVWGYTF.

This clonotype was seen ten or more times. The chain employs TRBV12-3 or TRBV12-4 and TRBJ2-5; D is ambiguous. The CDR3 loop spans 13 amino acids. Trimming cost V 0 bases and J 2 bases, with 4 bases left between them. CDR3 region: CASSLAVQETQYF. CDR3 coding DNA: TGTGCCAGCAGTTTAGCGGTTCAAGAGACCCAGTACTTC.

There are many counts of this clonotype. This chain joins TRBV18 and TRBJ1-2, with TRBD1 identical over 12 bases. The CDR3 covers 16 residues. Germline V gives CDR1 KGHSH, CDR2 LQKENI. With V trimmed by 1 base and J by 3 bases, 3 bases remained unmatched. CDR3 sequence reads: CASSPQGTGGYYGYTF. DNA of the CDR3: TGTGCCAGCTCACCACAGGGGACAGGGGGCTACTATGGCTACACCTTC.

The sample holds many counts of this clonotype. The CDR3 DNA sequence: TGCAGTGCTCGCGGCGGGGCCCCGGAGACCCAGTACTTC. Translating it yields CSARGGAPETQYF. The gene calls are TRBV20-1 and TRBJ2-5; tentatively, D is TRBD2 (6 bases). Deletions cut 5 bases from V and 5 bases from J, with 15 bases between. The CDR3 is 13 amino acids. CDR1 DFQATT and CDR2 SNEGSKA come from the germline V gene (reference sequence).